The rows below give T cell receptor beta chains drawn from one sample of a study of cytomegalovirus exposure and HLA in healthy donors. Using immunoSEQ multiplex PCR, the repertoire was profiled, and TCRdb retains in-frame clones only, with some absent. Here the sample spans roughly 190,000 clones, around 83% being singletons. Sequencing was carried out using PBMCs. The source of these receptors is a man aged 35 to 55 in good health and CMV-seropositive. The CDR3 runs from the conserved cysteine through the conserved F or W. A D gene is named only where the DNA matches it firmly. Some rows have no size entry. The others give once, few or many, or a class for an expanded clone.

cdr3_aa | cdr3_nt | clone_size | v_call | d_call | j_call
CASSESVGLGYEQYF | TGCGCCAGCAGTGAGTCGGTGGGACTAGGCTACGAGCAGTACTTC | - | TRBV10-1 | TRBD2 | TRBJ2-7
CASSMDRSYYEQYF | TGTGCCAGCAGCATGGACAGAAGCTACTACGAGCAGTACTTC | - | TRBV7-2 | - | TRBJ2-7
CASSFRVENSYEQYF | TGTGCCAGCAGCTTCCGTGTTGAGAACTCCTACGAGCAGTACTTC | - | TRBV5-5 | - | TRBJ2-7
CASSLSSGAGDTQYF | TGTGCCAGCAGCTTGTCTAGCGGGGCGGGAGATACGCAGTATTTT | - | TRBV5-4 | TRBD2 | TRBJ2-3
CASSPTGTGGVYEQYF | TGTGCCAGCAGCCCCACCGGGACAGGGGGGGTATACGAGCAGTACTTC | - | TRBV7-2 | TRBD1 | TRBJ2-7
CASQGGFYEQYF | TGTGCCAGCCAAGGGGGATTCTACGAGCAGTACTTC | - | TRBV6-5 | - | TRBJ2-7
CGGKGIAAYNEQFF | TGCGGGGGGAAGGGAATAGCGGCATACAATGAGCAGTTCTTC | once | TRBV29-1 | - | TRBJ2-1
CASSLGTAYGYTF | TGCGCCAGCAGCTTGGGGACAGCCTATGGCTACACCTTC | - | TRBV5-1 | - | TRBJ1-2
CASSYGGLAGGDTQYF | TGTGCCAGCAGTTACGGAGGACTAGCGGGAGGAGATACGCAGTATTTT | - | TRBV6-5 | TRBD2 | TRBJ2-3
CASSGRKGTDYNEQFF | TGTGCCAGCAGCGGCCGGAAGGGGACAGACTACAATGAGCAGTTCTTC | - | TRBV5-4 | TRBD1 | TRBJ2-1
CASSPVGGTFYNEQFF | TGTGCCAGCTCACCGGTGGGCGGGACCTTCTACAATGAGCAGTTCTTC | - | TRBV18 | - | TRBJ2-1
CASGDNAYEQYF | TGTGCCAGCGGGGACAACGCCTACGAGCAGTACTTC | - | TRBV5-4 | - | TRBJ2-7
CSVGRLGQGTTGELFF | TGCAGCGTTGGTAGACTGGGACAGGGGACAACCGGGGAGCTGTTTTTT | - | TRBV29-1 | TRBD1 | TRBJ2-2
CASSPLLAGRQNEQFF | TGTGCCAGCAGCCCCCTGCTAGCGGGAAGGCAGAATGAGCAGTTCTTC | - | TRBV7-8 | TRBD2 | TRBJ2-1
CASSPGLAGSNEQFF | TGTGCCAGCTCACCAGGGCTAGCGGGAAGCAATGAGCAGTTCTTC | - | TRBV18 | TRBD2 | TRBJ2-1
CASSPAFAGGNYNEQFF | TGTGCCAGCAGCCCCGCTTTTGCGGGGGGGAACTACAATGAGCAGTTCTTC | - | TRBV28 | TRBD2 | TRBJ2-1
CATSGTQAGPLAGGYNEQFF | TGTGCCACCAGCGGAACACAAGCCGGGCCACTAGCGGGAGGGTACAATGAGCAGTTCTTC | - | TRBV15 | TRBD2 | TRBJ2-1
CSVGQGGNEQYF | TGCAGCGTTGGACAGGGTGGGAACGAGCAGTACTTC | once | TRBV29-1 | TRBD1 | TRBJ2-7
CAWSVGQGALSGANVLTF | TGTGCCTGGAGTGTCGGACAGGGGGCTCTCTCTGGGGCCAACGTCCTGACTTTC | - | TRBV30 | TRBD1 | TRBJ2-6
CASSQDLAESEQFF | TGCGCCAGCAGCCAAGATCTAGCGGAGTCTGAGCAGTTCTTC | - | TRBV4-3 | TRBD2 | TRBJ2-1
CASIAQAGGPNEQYF | TGTGCCAGCATTGCCCAAGCGGGAGGGCCAAACGAGCAGTACTTC | few | TRBV28 | TRBD2 | TRBJ2-7
CASMKDSRNEQFF | TGTGCCAGCATGAAGGACAGCCGCAATGAGCAGTTCTTC | - | TRBV27 | - | TRBJ2-1
CASSLRLGRFSSYEQYF | TGTGCCAGCAGCTTACGGTTGGGCAGGTTTAGCTCCTACGAGCAGTACTTC | - | TRBV7-6 | - | TRBJ2-7
CTTNLPTSADEQYF | TGCACCACCAACCTTCCGACTAGCGCCGACGAGCAGTACTTC | once | TRBV1 | - | TRBJ2-7
CASSYGTSGRSEQFF | TGTGCCAGCAGTTACGGGACTAGCGGGAGATCTGAGCAGTTCTTC | - | TRBV6-5 | TRBD2 | TRBJ2-1
CASSLGANGQFF | TGTGCCAGCAGCTTAGGGGCCAATGGGCAGTTCTTC | - | TRBV7-6 | - | TRBJ2-1
CASSLNPVSQGEQFF | TGTGCCAGCAGCTTAAATCCCGTATCCCAGGGTGAGCAGTTCTTC | - | TRBV7-6 | - | TRBJ2-1
CTSSQDRGGAGEKLFF | TGCACCAGCAGCCAAGATAGGGGAGGGGCGGGGGAAAAACTGTTTTTT | - | TRBV1 | - | TRBJ1-4
CSVGGSPTDTQYF | TGCAGCGTTGGCGGGTCCCCCACAGATACGCAGTATTTT | - | TRBV29-1 | - | TRBJ2-3
CASSQVARGNEQFF | TGCGCCAGCAGCCAAGTTGCCAGGGGTAATGAGCAGTTCTTC | - | TRBV4-3 | - | TRBJ2-1
CASSPDSSGNTIYF | TGTGCCAGCAGTCCCGACAGCTCTGGAAACACCATATATTTT | - | TRBV7-9 | - | TRBJ1-3
CASSGSTALESEAFF | TGTGCCAGCTCAGGATCGACAGCCTTGGAGAGTGAAGCTTTCTTT | - | TRBV18 | - | TRBJ1-1
CASSEGQGLGYGYTF | TGCGCCAGCAGTGAGGGACAGGGACTCGGATATGGCTACACCTTC | - | TRBV10-1 | TRBD1 | TRBJ1-2
CASSPGLAGIDEQFF | TGTGCCAGCAGCCCGGGACTAGCGGGAATCGATGAGCAGTTCTTC | - | TRBV14 | TRBD2 | TRBJ2-1
CASSTQGWGNTEAFF | TGTGCCAGCAGTACACAGGGGTGGGGGAACACTGAAGCTTTCTTT | - | TRBV28 | TRBD1 | TRBJ1-1
CASSSIINRNQPQHF | TGTGCCAGCAGTTCTATAATAAATCGCAATCAGCCCCAGCATTTT | - | TRBV27 | - | TRBJ1-5
CASSSGQGAWNTEAFF | TGTGCCAGCAGCTCCGGACAGGGGGCGTGGAACACTGAAGCTTTCTTT | - | TRBV7-6 | TRBD1 | TRBJ1-1
CASSLGQGVYYEQYF | TGTGCCAGCAGCTTGGGGCAGGGGGTATACTACGAGCAGTACTTC | once | TRBV5-6 | TRBD1 | TRBJ2-7
CASSRRDIRGELFF | TGTGCCAGCAGCCGCCGGGACATTAGGGGGGAGCTGTTTTTT | few | TRBV4-2 | - | TRBJ2-2
CASSVGGGSSPLHF | TGTGCCAGCAGCGTAGGTGGGGGGAGTTCACCCCTCCACTTT | - | TRBV9 | - | TRBJ1-6
CASSGGLEQETQYF | TGTGCCAGCAGTGGGGGACTAGAACAAGAGACCCAGTACTTC | few | TRBV6-1 | TRBD2 | TRBJ2-5
CASSISQGGTGELFF | TGTGCCAGTAGTATAAGCCAGGGTGGGACCGGGGAGCTGTTTTTT | - | TRBV19 | - | TRBJ2-2
CASSPSTDTQYF | TGTGCCAGCAGCCCTAGCACAGATACGCAGTATTTT | - | TRBV9 | - | TRBJ2-3
CATWTGSNGYTF | TGTGCCACATGGACAGGTTCTAATGGCTACACCTTC | - | TRBV6-1 | TRBD1 | TRBJ1-2
CASSPDRGLSEAFF | TGTGCCAGCTCACCAGACAGGGGATTATCTGAAGCTTTCTTT | - | TRBV18 | TRBD1 | TRBJ1-1
CASSEEMSGYTF | TGTGCCAGCAGTGAAGAAATGAGCGGCTACACCTTC | - | TRBV6-4 | - | TRBJ1-2
CASRLSGNSPLHF | TGTGCCTCGAGGTTGTCAGGGAATTCACCCCTCCACTTT | - | TRBV30 | - | TRBJ1-6
CATVQGAHYPPFF | TGTGCCACCGTACAGGGGGCCCACTACCCTCCTTTCTTT | once | TRBV6-5 | TRBD1 | TRBJ1-1
CASSLDQRQSDTQYF | TGCGCCAGCAGCTTGGATCAGCGGCAATCAGATACGCAGTATTTT | - | TRBV5-1 | - | TRBJ2-3
CASSFHRAGGLGGANVLTF | TGTGCCAGCAGCTTTCATCGGGCAGGGGGGTTAGGTGGGGCCAACGTCCTGACTTTC | - | TRBV7-9 | - | TRBJ2-6
CASSLMAGGPILPQHF | TGTGCCAGCAGTTTGATGGCAGGGGGCCCTATATTGCCCCAGCATTTT | once | TRBV27 | TRBD1 | TRBJ1-5
CSARGAYEQYF | TGCAGTGCTAGAGGCGCCTACGAGCAGTACTTC | few | TRBV20-1 | - | TRBJ2-7
CASSVRPGHGSEAFF | TGTGCCAGCAGCGTACGTCCGGGACACGGGTCTGAAGCTTTCTTT | - | TRBV9 | - | TRBJ1-1